This passage covers 2 T cell receptor beta chains from one sample sequenced in a study of identical twins. TCRdb reprocessed the 5' RACE reads via MiXCR and lists one record per CDR3 protein. The data contain fewer than 350,000 distinct CDR3 sequences, 8% to 9% of them singletons. The same data also contributed to another study, on yellow fever vaccine responses in identical twins.

Sequencing was performed on memory (CD45RO+) T cells sorted from blood. The receptors derive from a woman aged 18-29 years in good health.

The rearrangement links TRBV11-2 to TRBJ2-1; 8 nucleotides align to TRBD2. With V trimmed by 5 bases and J by 11 bases, 11 bases remained unmatched. The CDR3 totals 14 residues. CDR1 is SGHAT, CDR2 FQNNGV, per germline. The CDR3 DNA sequence: TGTGCCAGCAGCGTTGGACTAGCAATCTACCAGCAGTTCTTC. This codes for CASSVGLAIYQQFF. Full variable domain (missing parts from reference TRBV11-2 and TRBJ2-1): EAGVAQSPRYKIIEKRQSVAFWCNPISGHATLYWYQQILGQGPKLLIQFQNNGVVDDSQLPKDRFSAERLKGVDSTLKIQPAKLEDSAVYLCASSVGLAIYQQFFGPGTRLTVL.

This clonotype turned up a few times. The chain joins TRBV20-1 to TRBJ2-3, with D tentatively TRBD2 (6 bases). Germline V gene sequence: CDR1 DFQATT, CDR2 SNEGSKA (reference sequence). With 0 bases removed from V and 1 base from J, the gap between germline ends came to 14 bases. The CDR3 is made up of 16 amino acids. CDR3 in DNA: TGCAGTGCTAGAGATTTTAGGAGGGGAGGCACAGATACGCAGTATTTT. Translation: CSARDFRRGGTDTQYF.